The subject of this entry is one T cell receptor (beta chain). This clone was observed a single time. Its cognate antigen has yet to be identified. Per-nucleotide qualities are absent, and no much larger clonotype sits a single base away. The data were obtained in a study of neoadjuvant anti-PD-1 for oral cavity cancer (dated by TCRdb to the early 2020s). For context, the study as a whole: Three to four biweekly doses of nivolumab at 3 mg/kg were mostly administered to patients before curative-intent surgical resection. Patients who did not progress were given a fourth nivolumab dose at about day 43 and had definitive surgical resection on days 50-56. Patients with complete response, partial response or stable disease by RECIST 1.1 were defined as responders, whereas patients with progression were defined as non-responders. There were roughly 11 patients in the parent correlative cohort, and the response rate was 33%.

According to the study, the label for this sample's time point signals: before neoadjuvant nivolumab. None of the patients had received prior systemic or radiation treatment, and all were newly diagnosed with stage II-IVA oral cavity squamous cell carcinoma. The cohort was composed of patients with HPV-negative, locally advanced oral cavity squamous cell carcinoma. Peripheral blood mononuclear cells were analyzed directly and were not maintained or expanded in culture. The samples were obtained from a longitudinal correlative study of a single-arm phase II trial testing neoadjuvant nivolumab in oral cavity squamous cell carcinoma. Subject-matched pre- and post-treatment PBMCs and tumors from three responders and three non-responders were subjected to genomic DNA-based TCRbeta sequencing. Peripheral blood mononuclear cells were collected before nivolumab treatment and were collected again after treatment, at the time of surgery. The Maxwell RSC DNA from Cells kit was used to isolate genomic DNA from PBMCs.

For deep sequencing of PBMC libraries, mostly about 450 ng of input genomic DNA was used, and six replicates were run per sample. The immunoSEQ hsTCRbeta kit was used to prepare TCRbeta libraries, following the manufacturer's instructions. An Illumina NovaSeq 6000 S4 flow cell was used to sequence the final libraries, which had first been combined to 3 nM. The study's own analysis went as follows. The immunoSEQ Analyzer handled quality control and preprocessing of the raw data. The analysis was restricted to productive rearrangements, with each unique CDR3 amino acid sequence defining a clonotype. Repertoire clonality was estimated as the Gini-Simpson index, which was calculated using the R package tcR. Gini indices were compared with Student's t test, and associations with tumor size change were assessed by Pearson correlation. TCRdb provides this immuneACCESS table in a form limited to in-frame rearrangements. Some clones are lacking; in checked studies, under half of them reflect an unresolved V gene, and why the rest are absent is not known. That table is the source of V, J and clone size, and D and trimming were worked out from the DNA. The sample data list 11,000 to 15,000 clones, and roughly 74% of these were observed just once. The leading ten clones occupy less than 3.5% of the sample.

The germline V gene (reference sequence) specifies DFQATT as CDR1 and SNEGSKA as CDR2. V loses 6 bases of germline sequence and J loses 8 bases, and the interval between the two ends is 7 bases. The CDR3 holds 9 amino acids from the cysteine to the phenylalanine. The CDR3 DNA has 27 bases and is translated from base 1. Study-wide findings and limitations: Within PBMCs, T cell clonality (Gini index) was significantly higher in non-responders than responders after neoadjuvant nivolumab. TCR analyses included only three patients per response group, and the authors called for larger cohorts for validation. Higher pretreatment blood Treg/Th17 ratios correlated with higher pretreatment blood TCRbeta clonality and lower post-treatment tumor TCRbeta clonality.

The sequence was collected from a person between 35 and 79 years old with oral cavity squamous cell carcinoma. Sequences were derived from PBMCs, sampled before nivolumab (anti-PD-1) treatment. The rearrangement joined TRBV20-1 to TRBJ1-2, with the D gene uncertain. The DNA reads TGCAGTGCGGGGAGCGGCTACACCTTC. The encoded protein is CSAGSGYTF.